These T cell receptor beta chains were read from a single sample in a study of neurological immune-mediated disorders. Via MiXCR, TCRdb re-called the 5' RACE reads, giving one row per CDR3 protein. Seen here are more than 30,000 distinct CDR3 sequences, around an eighth observed once, and the top ten hold approximately 2.3%. Material: PBMCs. These receptors were collected from a woman between 40 and 50 years old in good health. CDR3s include the opening cysteine and the closing phenylalanine or tryptophan. Each record gives: clone size, V gene, D gene, J gene, CDR3 protein, CDR3 DNA. A D gene is named only where the DNA matches it firmly. Clone size, where shown, is once, few, many, or a class for clones that have expanded.

>many|TRBV9|.|TRBJ1-1
CASSVGGDTEAFF
TGTGCCAGCAGCGTAGGGGGAGACACTGAAGCTTTCTTT
>many|TRBV3-1|.|TRBJ1-5
CASSQMSGNQPQHF
TGTGCCAGCAGCCAGATGAGCGGCAATCAGCCCCAGCATTTT
>.|TRBV10-3|.|TRBJ2-5
CAITEGQLPQETQYF
TGTGCCATCACCGAAGGACAGCTTCCCCAAGAGACCCAGTACTTC
>many|TRBV3-1|.|TRBJ2-1
CASSQRQSSYNEQFF
TGTGCCAGCAGCCAGAGACAGAGCTCCTACAATGAGCAGTTCTTC
>many|TRBV20-1|TRBD2|TRBJ2-7
CSAAPGSGGSYEQYF
TGCAGTGCTGCCCCCGGTAGCGGGGGATCCTACGAGCAGTACTTC
>.|TRBV7-9|.|TRBJ1-1
CASSLRWDEAFF
TGTGCCAGCAGCTTAAGGTGGGATGAAGCTTTCTTT
>medium-sized|TRBV7-3|.|TRBJ1-1
CASSLTVNTEAFF
TGTGCCAGCAGCTTAACTGTGAACACTGAAGCTTTCTTT
>many|TRBV6-6|TRBD1|TRBJ1-5
CASSDKTGSNQPQHF
TGTGCCAGCAGTGACAAGACAGGGAGCAATCAGCCCCAGCATTTT
>many|TRBV18|.|TRBJ1-5
CASSYDRTNQPQHF
TGTGCCAGCTCGTACGACAGAACCAATCAGCCCCAGCATTTT
>many|TRBV12-3/TRBV12-4|.|TRBJ2-3
CASRGNPDTQYF
TGTGCCAGCAGAGGTAATCCAGATACGCAGTATTTT
>many|TRBV7-2|.|TRBJ1-1
CASSLVGGSHTEAFF
TGTGCCAGCAGCTTAGTCGGGGGCAGCCACACTGAAGCTTTCTTT
>many|TRBV4-3|TRBD1|TRBJ2-2
CASSPDRGNTGELFF
TGCGCCAGCAGTCCTGACAGGGGCAACACCGGGGAGCTGTTTTTT
>many|TRBV2|.|TRBJ2-1
CASSVTREQFF
TGTGCCAGCAGTGTGACTCGGGAGCAGTTCTTC
>many|TRBV20-1|.|TRBJ1-3
CSAAKGLRSSGNTIYF
TGCAGTGCTGCGAAGGGTTTGAGGAGCTCTGGAAACACCATATATTTT
>many|TRBV3-1|TRBD2|TRBJ2-3
CASSRPAGGTDTQYF
TGTGCCAGCAGCCGACCCGCGGGAGGGACAGATACGCAGTATTTT
>medium-sized|TRBV12-5|.|TRBJ1-1
CASGFEPKNTEAFF
TGTGCTAGTGGTTTTGAACCGAAGAACACTGAAGCTTTCTTT
>many|TRBV20-1|TRBD1|TRBJ2-7
CSARALQGAYYEQYF
TGCAGTGCAAGAGCCCTACAGGGGGCATACTACGAGCAGTACTTC
>medium-sized|TRBV7-9|.|TRBJ1-1
CASSSGQPEAFF
TGTGCCAGCAGCTCAGGACAGCCTGAAGCTTTCTTT
>.|TRBV7-9|TRBD1|TRBJ2-2
CAGSLAGGSVFGGELFF
TGTGCCGGCAGCTTAGCAGGGGGATCCGTGTTCGGCGGGGAGCTGTTTTTT
>many|TRBV4-2|.|TRBJ1-2
CASSYRDDYGYTF
TGTGCCAGCAGCTACAGGGACGACTATGGCTACACCTTC
>many|TRBV6-5|.|TRBJ2-4
CASSRSSVVAKNIQYF
TGTGCCAGCAGCCGATCTAGCGTCGTAGCCAAAAACATTCAGTACTTC
>few|TRBV6-5|.|TRBJ1-2
CASSFRGGYTF
TGTGCCAGCAGTTTTAGGGGTGGCTACACCTTC
>many|TRBV5-1|.|TRBJ2-1
CASSLGDGGLNEQFF
TGCGCCAGCAGCTTGGGGGACGGCGGGTTGAATGAGCAGTTCTTC
>.|TRBV6-5|.|TRBJ1-2
CASSYESFYGYTF
TGTGCCAGCAGTTACGAGAGTTTCTATGGCTACACCTTC
>many|TRBV5-1|TRBD1|TRBJ2-4
CASSLGTAYVAKNIQYF
TGCGCCAGCAGCCTCGGGACAGCATATGTAGCCAAAAACATTCAGTACTTC
>many|TRBV29-1|.|TRBJ2-5
CSVGGSASGTQYF
TGCAGCGTTGGCGGGTCGGCATCAGGTACCCAGTACTTC
>many|TRBV20-1|.|TRBJ1-1
CSARVPGVSVEAFF
TGCAGTGCTAGAGTGCCGGGGGTGAGCGTCGAGGCTTTCTTT
>.|TRBV20-1|.|TRBJ2-2
CSARPGSGPRSNTGELFF
TGCAGTGCTAGACCAGGCTCAGGTCCCCGCTCGAACACCGGGGAGCTGTTTTTT
>many|TRBV6-2/TRBV6-3|TRBD1|TRBJ2-7
CASSYDRGYEQYF
TGTGCCAGCAGTTACGACAGGGGGTACGAGCAGTACTTC
>many|TRBV5-1|TRBD2|TRBJ2-1
CASSSLPSGGDHYEQFF
TGCGCCAGCAGCTCCCTCCCTAGCGGGGGGGACCATTATGAGCAGTTCTTC
>many|TRBV20-1|TRBD1|TRBJ1-6
CSAGRDRGWDSPLHF
TGCAGTGCTGGCCGGGACAGGGGGTGGGATTCACCCCTCCACTTT
>.|TRBV5-6|.|TRBJ2-2
CASMGAFETGELFF
TGTGCCAGCATGGGGGCTTTTGAAACCGGGGAGCTGTTTTTT
>many|TRBV5-1|.|TRBJ2-3
CASSPGRSPARDTQYF
TGCGCCAGCAGCCCGGGTCGCTCCCCTGCTAGAGATACGCAGTATTTT
>medium-sized|TRBV7-8|.|TRBJ2-5
CASSLNRGRETQYF
TGTGCCAGCAGCTTAAATCGGGGGAGAGAGACCCAGTACTTC
>many|TRBV5-6|.|TRBJ1-2
CASSQAGTNYGYTF
TGTGCCAGCAGCCAAGCAGGGACCAACTATGGCTACACCTTC
>many|TRBV15|TRBD1|TRBJ2-7
CATSRYPTGVYEQYF
TGTGCCACCAGCCGGTATCCGACAGGGGTCTACGAGCAGTACTTC
>.|TRBV6-1|TRBD1|TRBJ1-1
CASSETGTGDTTEAFF
TGTGCCAGCAGTGAAACCGGGACAGGGGATACCACTGAAGCTTTCTTT
>many|TRBV5-1|.|TRBJ2-2
CASRRKSSPGELFF
TGCGCCAGCCGTAGAAAAAGTAGTCCCGGGGAGCTGTTTTTT
>many|TRBV4-3|.|TRBJ2-7
CASSQDLGGAYEQYF
TGCGCCAGCAGCCAAGATCTTGGGGGTGCCTACGAGCAGTACTTC
>many|TRBV5-6|TRBD2|TRBJ2-1
CASSRLAGGANEQFF
TGTGCCAGCAGCCGACTAGCGGGGGGGGCCAATGAGCAGTTCTTC
>many|TRBV7-9|TRBD2|TRBJ2-7
CASRVSGGAEQYF
TGTGCCAGCAGGGTTAGCGGGGGGGCCGAGCAGTACTTC
>.|TRBV5-1|TRBD1|TRBJ2-7
CASSRTGLGGDEQYF
TGCGCCAGCAGCCGGACAGGGTTAGGTGGCGACGAGCAGTACTTC
>.|TRBV7-7|.|TRBJ1-1
CASSTGLSGTEAFF
TGTGCTAGCAGCACGGGTCTATCGGGAACTGAAGCTTTCTTT
>.|TRBV30|.|TRBJ2-1
CAWTAAGGASYNEQFF
TGTGCCTGGACCGCGGCAGGAGGGGCCTCCTACAATGAGCAGTTCTTC
>many|TRBV24-1|TRBD2|TRBJ2-3
CATSGLADSTDTQYF
TGTGCCACCAGTGGTCTAGCGGATAGCACAGATACGCAGTATTTT
>many|TRBV7-3|.|TRBJ2-5
CASSLGQRFQETQYF
TGTGCCAGCAGCCTCGGACAGAGGTTCCAAGAGACCCAGTACTTC
>.|TRBV7-2|TRBD1|TRBJ1-2
CASSPAGGRDGYTF
TGTGCCAGCAGCCCGGCAGGGGGCAGGGATGGCTACACCTTC
>.|TRBV6-5|.|TRBJ2-1
CASTGSRESYNEQFF
TGTGCCAGCACCGGATCGAGGGAATCCTACAATGAGCAGTTCTTC
>many|TRBV7-2|.|TRBJ1-3
CASSSRHGSGNTIYF
TGTGCCAGCAGCTCCCGACATGGGTCTGGAAACACCATATATTTT
>many|TRBV7-2|TRBD2|TRBJ2-7
CASSLGWGGGAYEQYF
TGTGCCAGCAGCTTAGGCTGGGGCGGGGGGGCCTACGAGCAGTACTTC
>medium-sized|TRBV5-1|TRBD1|TRBJ1-2
CASSLEGALDGYTF
TGCGCCAGCAGCTTAGAGGGGGCGCTGGATGGCTACACCTTC
>many|TRBV9|.|TRBJ2-1
CASSASYNEQFF
TGTGCCAGCAGCGCTTCATACAATGAGCAGTTCTTC
>many|TRBV3-1|TRBD2|TRBJ2-1
CASSQGWEGLATLGGKRNEQFF
TGTGCCAGCAGCCAAGGGTGGGAGGGACTAGCGACCTTAGGAGGTAAGCGCAATGAGCAGTTCTTC
>many|TRBV5-6|.|TRBJ2-7
CASSFLGPFYEQYF
TGTGCCAGCAGCTTCTTAGGACCTTTCTACGAGCAGTACTTC
>many|TRBV7-2|.|TRBJ2-3
CASSRLAETTSTDTQYF
TGTGCCAGCAGCCGCCTGGCCGAGACTACTAGCACAGATACGCAGTATTTT
>many|TRBV20-1|TRBD1|TRBJ1-2
CSADTSSRDRDGYTF
TGCAGTGCTGATACGAGTAGTAGGGACAGGGATGGCTACACCTTC
>many|TRBV6-6|TRBD1|TRBJ1-5
CASIRGGTGLSNQPQHF
TGTGCCAGCATTAGGGGGGGGACAGGGTTGAGCAATCAGCCCCAGCATTTT
>many|TRBV9|TRBD1|TRBJ2-7
CASSPGTDTYEQYF
TGTGCCAGCAGCCCCGGGACAGATACCTACGAGCAGTACTTC
>medium-sized|TRBV4-3|.|TRBJ2-1
CASSQDYRAPYNEQFF
TGCGCCAGCAGCCAAGACTATCGGGCTCCCTACAATGAGCAGTTCTTC